The 27 T cell receptor beta chains below all came from one sample that was sequenced in a study of T-cell memory formation after mild COVID-19. TCRdb passed the 5' RACE reads through MiXCR, listing each CDR3 protein once. This sample yields over 350,000 distinct CDR3 sequences, of which 20% to 25% are seen a single time; 8.8% belongs to the top ten. Sample: PBMCs or a T cell subset sorted from them (not recorded which). The receptors shown here come from an adult woman who had mild COVID-19 (a few samples of this study predate the infection). Cell type and time point are not known.

This clonotype showed up just a few times. This sequence joins TRBV12-3 or TRBV12-4 and TRBJ2-1; a weak D match, TRBD1 (8 bases). V was cut by 6 bases and J by 4 bases, with 16 bases left in between. This CDR3 region has 15 residues. This chain's CDR3 is CASSLTGGEYNEQFF. The CDR3 nucleotides are TGTGCCAGCAGCCTTACAGGGGGGGAATACAATGAGCAGTTCTTC.

This chain joins TRBV6-2 or TRBV6-3 and TRBJ1-2; 9 bases line up with TRBD1. Germline V gene lookup returns CDR1 MNHEY and CDR2 SVGEGT. The CDR3 is 15 amino acids. Unmatched junction bases numbered 6, after V lost 0 bases and J lost 7 bases. The DNA for the CDR3 is TGTGCCAGCAGTTACTCGCCGGGACAGGGAACTGGCTACACCTTC. This encodes CASSYSPGQGTGYTF.

The rearrangement uses TRBV27 and TRBJ1-6; tentative D call: TRBD1 (6 bases). Trimming left V 5 bases short and J 7 bases short, with 18 bases between. The CDR3 consists of 16 residues. CDR1 is MNHEY and CDR2 is SMNVEV in the germline V gene (reference sequence). CDR3 sequence (DNA): TGTGCCAGCAGTCCGCGCTGGAAGGGGGAGAATTCACCCCTCCACTTT. It is translated as CASSPRWKGENSPLHF.

CDR3 sequence (DNA): TGTGCCAGTAGTCTCCCATACCGCCCCGGTTTATATAGCAATCAGCCCCAGCATTTT. This translates into CASSLPYRPGLYSNQPQHF. The rearrangement uses TRBV19 and TRBJ1-5; no definite D call. Germline-derived CDR1 and CDR2 are LNHDA and SQIVND (reference sequence). This CDR3 contains 19 residues. V was cut by 5 bases and J by 0 bases, with 23 bases left in between.

This clonotype was recorded a few times. The genes are TRBV7-9 and TRBJ2-7; D is possibly TRBD1 (7 bases). Germline CDR1 reads SEHNR; CDR2 reads FQNEAQ (reference sequence). This CDR3 has 16 amino acids. V was pared by 4 bases and J by 1 base, with 17 bases between. In DNA, the CDR3 is TGTGCCAGCAGCTCCGTCGCGGGACAGAGATCCTACGAGCAGTACTTC. Amino acids: CASSSVAGQRSYEQYF.

This clonotype showed up many times. The chain links TRBV12-3 or TRBV12-4 to TRBJ2-7; D unresolved. V gave up 2 bases and J gave up 6 bases, with 5 bases separating them. This CDR3 has 11 residues. The CDR3 here is CASSLRSEQYF. The CDR3 DNA is TGTGCCAGCAGTTTAAGAAGCGAGCAGTACTTC.

This CDR3 reads CASSPGQARKETQYF. The CDR3 bases are TGTGCCAGCAGCCCCGGACAGGCGCGTAAGGAGACCCAGTACTTC. The genes are TRBV12-3 or TRBV12-4 and TRBJ2-5; 7 nucleotides agree with TRBD1. The junction had 12 bases not matched to a gene; V was cut back by 6 bases and J by 5 bases. The CDR3 is made up of 15 amino acids.

V is TRBV7-9 and J is TRBJ2-5; D gene ambiguous. The CDR3 is made up of 16 amino acids. Germline V gene sequence: CDR1 SEHNR, CDR2 FQNEAQ (reference sequence). The V and J ends lost 7 bases and 5 bases respectively, with 23 bases between them. The CDR3 nucleotides read TGTGCCAGCACCTCCCCCCTTCTAGACCGCGTTGAGACCCAGTACTTC. It encodes CASTSPLLDRVETQYF.

The chain is built from TRBV24-1 and TRBJ2-1; possibly TRBD1 for D (5 bases). The CDR3 has 16 residues. CDR1 and CDR2 from the germline V gene are KGHDR and SFDVKD. V dropped 0 bases and J dropped 1 base, with 9 bases sitting between them. CDR3 in amino acids: CATSDLKTASYNEQFF. As DNA, the CDR3 is TGTGCCACCAGTGATTTGAAGACAGCTTCCTACAATGAGCAGTTCTTC.

This clonotype was seen a handful of times. The chain employs TRBV25-1 and TRBJ2-3; maybe TRBD2 (5 bases). Germline CDR1 reads MGHDK; CDR2 reads SYGVNS. The CDR3 totals 16 residues. V was pared by 6 bases and J by 3 bases, with 19 bases between. The CDR3 here is CASSPKLDRITDTQYF. The CDR3 nucleotides are TGTGCCAGCAGCCCCAAACTAGATAGGATAACAGATACGCAGTATTTT.

The chain carries TRBV24-1 and TRBJ2-5; 8 nucleotides agree with TRBD1. Trimming at V came to 5 bases and at J to 6 bases, leaving 7 bases not matched to a gene. Germline loops: CDR1 KGHDR, CDR2 SFDVKD. This CDR3 region has 14 residues. The CDR3 loop is CATSATGVVKTQYF. The CDR3 DNA follows: TGTGCCACCAGTGCGACAGGGGTTGTAAAGACCCAGTACTTC.

V is TRBV29-1 and J is TRBJ2-1, with TRBD2 matching 14 bases. The CDR3 runs to 15 residues. CDR1 and CDR2 (germline): SQVTM, ANQGSEA. The junction had 3 bases not matched to a gene; V was cut back by 4 bases and J by 4 bases. CDR3 bases: TGCAGCGTTGCGGGACTAGCGGGAGAATACAATGAGCAGTTCTTC. Protein sequence: CSVAGLAGEYNEQFF.

This sequence joins TRBV4-1 and TRBJ2-5; TRBD2 matches 8 bases. The CDR3 runs 17 residues. The germline gives CDR1 MGHRA, CDR2 YSYEKL. V lost 1 base and J lost 5; bases outside the gene matches: 12. In DNA, the CDR3 is TGCGCCAGCAGCCAAGGCGGACTAGCAGTTGGGAAGGAGACCCAGTACTTC. Encoded protein: CASSQGGLAVGKETQYF.

The CDR3 bases are TGCGCCAGCCGAGCTGACCAACTAGGAGAGCTAGCACAGATAGGGGATACGCAGTATTTT. Translated: CASRADQLGELAQIGDTQYF. This chain links TRBV5-1 with TRBJ2-3; weak D call: TRBD2 (5 bases). Germline V gene sequence: CDR1 SGHRS, CDR2 YFSETQ. The CDR3 length is 20 residues. Trimming pared 7 bases from V and 6 bases from J, leaving 36 bases between.

This clonotype has just a few counts. The chain has TRBV7-8 and TRBJ1-3, with 7 bases fitting TRBD1. The CDR3 is 16 residues long. J gave up 0 bases and V 4 bases, and 6 bases lay outside the gene matches. The germline CDR1 and CDR2 sequences are SGHVS and FQNEAQ. The CDR3 region is CASSWDTGDSGNTIYF. CDR3 in DNA: TGTGCCAGCAGCTGGGACACAGGGGACTCTGGAAACACCATATATTTT.

The chain recombines TRBV19 with TRBJ2-5; D not resolved. V was trimmed by 5 bases and J by 5 bases, leaving 15 bases between them. CDR3 length equals 14 residues. Germline CDR1 is LNHDA and CDR2 is SQIVND (reference sequence). CDR3 sequence: CASSRRSSLETQYF. CDR3 DNA: TGTGCCAGTAGTCGACGGTCGAGTTTGGAGACCCAGTACTTC.

V and J are TRBV9 and TRBJ1-1, with a tentative D call TRBD1 (5 bases). The germline CDR1 and CDR2 sequences are SGDLS and YYNGEE. The CDR3 spans 15 residues. Trimming removed 2 bases at V and 3 bases at J, with 14 bases between. CDR3 protein: CASSVGGEGYTEAFF. The CDR3 region has the DNA TGTGCCAGCAGCGTTGGAGGGGAGGGGTACACTGAAGCTTTCTTT.

This clonotype was detected once. This chain connects TRBV3-1 to TRBJ2-3; weak D call: TRBD2 (5 bases). Trimming stripped 4 bases from V and 0 bases from J, with 20 bases between. Germline-derived CDR1 and CDR2 are LGHDT and YNNKEL (reference sequence). The CDR3 has 18 amino acids. The CDR3 protein is CASSRGTGISLSTDTQYF. The CDR3 nucleotides are TGTGCCAGCAGCCGAGGAACGGGAATTTCCTTAAGCACAGATACGCAGTATTTT.

V and J are TRBV9 and TRBJ2-7, with 15 bases lining up with TRBD2. The V gene's germline CDR1 is SGDLS and CDR2 YYNGEE. The CDR3 is 19 residues long. Trimming removed 3 bases from V and 0 bases from J; junction bases left unmatched: 10. The CDR3 loop reads CASSASGLAGGAGSYEQYF. The CDR3 nucleotides read TGTGCCAGCAGCGCAAGCGGACTAGCGGGAGGGGCCGGCTCCTACGAGCAGTACTTC.

The rearrangement links TRBV27 to TRBJ2-2; D remains ambiguous. The CDR3 length is 16 residues. Per the germline V gene, CDR1 is MNHEY and CDR2 is SMNVEV (reference sequence). V was shortened by 1 base and J by 3 bases, with 12 bases between the two germline ends. CDR3 amino acids: CASSLLVRLYTGELFF. In DNA, the CDR3 is TGTGCCAGCAGTTTATTGGTCAGGTTATACACCGGGGAGCTGTTTTTT.

The chain recombines TRBV7-9 with TRBJ1-3; D unclear. The CDR3 is made up of 18 amino acids. From germline, CDR1 is SEHNR and CDR2 FQNEAQ (reference sequence). V lost 5 bases and J 0 bases, leaving 20 bases between the germline ends. CDR3 in DNA: TGTGCCAGCAGCCCTCCCCGAGGTGGCTCACGCTCTGGAAACACCATATATTTT. Translated: CASSPPRGGSRSGNTIYF.

The table lists this clonotype with a few counts. The gene calls are TRBV24-1 and TRBJ2-5; 10 nucleotides match TRBD1. This CDR3 is built from 16 residues. J gave up 5 bases and V 1 base, and 6 bases lay outside the gene matches. Germline loops: CDR1 KGHDR, CDR2 SFDVKD. The CDR3 DNA follows: TGTGCCACCAGTGATTTTCAGGGACAGGGGCTGGAGACCCAGTACTTC. It specifies CATSDFQGQGLETQYF.

The V call is TRBV4-1, the J call TRBJ2-5; 11 nucleotides match TRBD2. This CDR3 is 21 amino acids long. In germline, CDR1 is MGHRA, CDR2 YSYEKL. V lost 3 bases, J lost 2 bases, and 20 bases stayed unmatched. The CDR3 loop is CASSQPPILYSGGAIQETQYF. The CDR3 DNA reads as TGCGCCAGCAGCCAGCCACCGATCTTATATAGCGGGGGGGCAATACAAGAGACCCAGTACTTC.

The chain links TRBV20-1 to TRBJ2-1; 8 positions agree with TRBD2. This CDR3 is 13 amino acids long. The germline CDR1 and CDR2 sequences are DFQATT and SNEGSKA (reference sequence). The CDR3 DNA is TGCAGGGCGCGGACTAGCAGCTACAATGAGCAGTTCTTC. It specifies CRARTSSYNEQFF.

DNA for the CDR3: TGCAGCGTTGGCGGTGCCGGGGAGCTGTTTTTT. Its protein product is CSVGGAGELFF. The chain combines TRBV29-1 with TRBJ2-2; no reliable D call. Trimming shortened V by 4 bases and J by 6 bases, and 6 bases separated the two germline ends. The CDR3 extends over 11 amino acids. CDR1 is SQVTM, CDR2 ANQGSEA, per germline.

In its sample, this clonotype was seen a few times. The chain recombines TRBV18 with TRBJ2-4, with a possible D match to TRBD1 (5 bases). The length of the CDR3 is 18 residues. V was cut by 0 bases and J by 0 bases, with 15 bases left in between. Germline V gene data show CDR1 as KGHSH and CDR2 as LQKENI. The CDR3 spells CASSPPPTDQVAKNIQYF. CDR3 sequence (DNA): TGTGCCAGCTCACCACCCCCGACAGATCAAGTAGCCAAAAACATTCAGTACTTC.

The chain couples TRBV12-3 or TRBV12-4 to TRBJ2-5, with TRBD2 as a possible D gene (6 bases). Trimming pared 5 bases from V and 1 base from J, leaving 20 bases between. This CDR3 has 17 residues. CDR3 in DNA: TGTGCCAGCAGTCCCCAAGGGAGCGGGTCTTTCCAAGAGACCCAGTACTTC. Translation: CASSPQGSGSFQETQYF.